This T cell receptor (beta chain) was found in a study of T-cell memory formation after mild COVID-19. Study-level information: TCR clusters largely stayed donor specific.

MiXCR, applied by TCRdb to the 5' RACE reads, yields one record per CDR3 protein. Of approximately 260,000 distinct CDR3 sequences in the sample, approximately 19% were seen once. The study, taken as a whole, reports: CD4+ clones that contracted lay mainly in CM and EM; CD8+ ones lay in EMRA. Pre-infection memory contained some responding clones, which suggested that cross-reactive memory had joined. Specificity for SARS-CoV-2 was not confirmed among the second-wave clones peaking on day 37.

In germline, CDR1 is MRHNA, CDR2 SNTAGT. The CDR3 is 15 residues long. V was clipped by 3 bases and J by 4 bases; unmatched bases: 6. This clonotype came up many times. Its antigen is still unknown. This sequence originates from a man in his late teens or twenties who had mild COVID-19 (a few samples of this study predate the infection). Cell type and time point are not known. This chain uses TRBV6-4 with TRBJ2-3, with 8 positions matching TRBD2. Specimen: PBMCs or a T cell subset sorted from them (not recorded which). CDR3 protein: CASSETGGAADTQYF. The CDR3 coding sequence is TGTGCCAGCAGTGAAACCGGGGGGGCCGCAGATACGCAGTATTTT.